This TCR beta chain was observed in a study of cytomegalovirus exposure and HLA in healthy donors. Primers included in the PCR were 60 Vbeta and 13 Jbeta primers. Profiled with immunoSEQ multiplex PCR; TCRdb holds only in-frame clones, not every one. Of some 150,000 clones in the sample, 70% to 85% were seen once. This clone was seen a few times. The length of the CDR3 is 15 residues. V was clipped by 3 bases and J by 8 bases; unmatched bases: 8. Per the germline V gene, CDR1 is KGHSH and CDR2 is LQKENI. The origin of this receptor is a man aged 25 to 45 in good health and CMV-seropositive. Sequences were obtained from PBMCs. The chain uses TRBV18 and TRBJ1-4; TRBD1 aligns across 8 bases. The CDR3 DNA sequence: TGTGCCAGCTCACCGACCGGGACAGGAAAGGAAAAACTGTTTTTT. As protein: CASSPTGTGKEKLFF.